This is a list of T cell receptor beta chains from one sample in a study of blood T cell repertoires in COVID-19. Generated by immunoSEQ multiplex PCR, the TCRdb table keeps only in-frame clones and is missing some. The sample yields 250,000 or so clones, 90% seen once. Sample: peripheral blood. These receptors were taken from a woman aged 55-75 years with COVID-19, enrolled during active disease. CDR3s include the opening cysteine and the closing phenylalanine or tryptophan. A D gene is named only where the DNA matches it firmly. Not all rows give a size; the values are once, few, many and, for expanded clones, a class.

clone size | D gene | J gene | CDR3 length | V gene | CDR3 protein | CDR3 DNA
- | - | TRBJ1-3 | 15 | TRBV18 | CASSPPSQGLDTIYF | TGTGCCAGCTCACCACCGTCGCAGGGGCTGGACACCATATATTTT
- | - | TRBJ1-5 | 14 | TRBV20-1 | CSASPPLGDQPQHF | TGCAGTGCTAGTCCCCCGTTAGGGGATCAGCCCCAGCATTTT
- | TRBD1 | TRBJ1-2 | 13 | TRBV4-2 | CASSPTGRDGYTF | TGTGCCAGCAGTCCGACAGGGCGGGATGGCTACACCTTC
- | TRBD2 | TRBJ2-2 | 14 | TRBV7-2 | CASSFIAGFGELFF | TGTGCCAGCAGCTTTATAGCGGGGTTCGGGGAGCTGTTTTTT
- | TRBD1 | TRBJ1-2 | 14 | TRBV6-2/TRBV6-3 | CASSYKGDRGDYTF | TGTGCCAGCAGTTACAAGGGGGACAGGGGAGACTACACCTTC
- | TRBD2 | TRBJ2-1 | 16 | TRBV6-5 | CASSYWASGAYNEQFF | TGTGCCAGCAGTTACTGGGCTAGCGGGGCGTACAATGAGCAGTTCTTC
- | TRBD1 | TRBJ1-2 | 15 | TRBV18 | CASSLRQGPNYGYTF | TGTGCCAGCTCACTACGACAGGGGCCCAACTATGGCTACACCTTC
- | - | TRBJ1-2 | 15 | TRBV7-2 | CASTQSGGVFYGYTF | TGTGCCAGCACCCAGTCGGGGGGGGTATTCTATGGCTACACCTTC
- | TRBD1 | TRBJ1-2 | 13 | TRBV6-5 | CASRTTGDYGYTF | TGTGCCAGCAGAACCACAGGGGATTATGGCTACACCTTC
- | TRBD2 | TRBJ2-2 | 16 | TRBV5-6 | CASSHLAGGLDGELFF | TGTGCCAGCAGCCACCTAGCGGGGGGGCTCGATGGGGAGCTGTTTTTT
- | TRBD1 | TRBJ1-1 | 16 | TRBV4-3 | CASSQDGQGANTEAFF | TGCGCCAGCAGCCAGGATGGACAGGGGGCGAACACTGAAGCTTTCTTT
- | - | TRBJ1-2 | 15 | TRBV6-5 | CASSRDLGPPRGYTF | TGTGCCAGCAGTCGCGATTTGGGGCCGCCGCGGGGCTACACCTTC
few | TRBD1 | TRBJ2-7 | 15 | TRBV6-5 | CASSHARTGSNEQYF | TGTGCCAGCAGCCACGCGAGGACAGGTTCCAACGAGCAGTACTTC
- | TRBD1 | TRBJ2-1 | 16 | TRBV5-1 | CASSLGLGTGDNEQFF | TGCGCCAGCAGCTTGGGATTGGGGACAGGGGACAATGAGCAGTTCTTC
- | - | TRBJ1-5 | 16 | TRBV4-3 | CASSQDGGVGNQPQHF | TGCGCCAGCAGCCAAGATGGAGGGGTAGGCAATCAGCCCCAGCATTTT
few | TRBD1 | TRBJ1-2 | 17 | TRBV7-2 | CASSLAPPGQGTYGYTF | TGTGCCAGCAGCTTAGCGCCACCGGGACAGGGGACCTATGGCTACACCTTC
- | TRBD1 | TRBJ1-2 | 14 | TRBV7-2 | CASSLGRQGYGYTF | TGTGCCAGCAGCTTAGGGAGACAGGGCTATGGCTACACCTTC